The T cell receptor (beta chain) under discussion was sequenced for a study of OX40 agonist ivuxolimab in advanced cancers. Overall study context: Among those enrolled, mean age was 60 years (range about 23 to 79) and about 81% were male. Three patients, one with hepatocellular carcinoma and two with cutaneous melanoma, achieved partial responses.

Some clones are missing from TCRdb's copy, which holds only in-frame ones; the method was immunoSEQ multiplex PCR. In the table there are approximately 87,000 clones, 88% of which are singletons. This CDR3 has 13 amino acids. Germline CDR1 is LGHNT and CDR2 is FRNRAP. Trimming shortened V by 3 bases and J by 5 bases, and 10 bases separated the two germline ends. The clonotype originates from an adult with an advanced solid tumor such as melanoma, head and neck, liver or kidney cancer. The material was CD4+ or CD8+ T cells sorted from blood, obtained in a trial of the OX40 agonist ivuxolimab. The chain combines TRBV12-5 with TRBJ2-5, with D maybe TRBD2 (5 bases). CDR3 sequence reads: CASGFSGSETQYF. The CDR3 DNA reads as TGTGCTAGTGGTTTTAGTGGGAGTGAGACCCAGTACTTC.